The T cell receptor beta chain described here comes from a study of technical replicates of blood from a handful of donors. Libraries were prepared by immunoSEQ multiplex PCR; TCRdb keeps only in-frame clonotypes and omits some of them. The repertoire consists of more than 65,000 clones, with about 92% occurring once and the leading ten covering roughly 0.37%. Sequencing was carried out using T cells isolated from PBMCs. This receptor was taken from a human donor in good health.

The CDR3 loop reads CASSAQGIGLQVTQYF. CDR3 sequence (DNA): TGTGCCAGCAGCGCTCAGGGGATCGGGCTTCAAGTTACGCAGTATTTT. V gene TRBV11-3 combines with J gene TRBJ2-3; a weak D match, TRBD1 (6 bases). Germline assignment: CDR1 SGHNT and CDR2 YENEEA. The CDR3 runs to 16 residues. The germline V and J ends were trimmed by 5 bases and 8 bases, with 23 bases remaining between them.